The T cell receptor beta chain under discussion was sequenced for a study of blood T cell repertoires in COVID-19. Assay: immunoSEQ multiplex PCR; the TCRdb copy retains only in-frame clones and omits some. The sample includes roughly 34,000 clones, 85% of them seen just once. With 2 bases clipped from V and 0 bases from J, the junction kept 4 bases outside the gene matches. The germline gives CDR1 SGHRS, CDR2 YFSETQ. The CDR3 has 15 residues. The receptor's source is an elderly man with active COVID-19. Sequenced: peripheral blood. V usage is TRBV5-1 and J usage is TRBJ2-7, with 8 bases lining up with TRBD2. CDR3 sequence: CASSFLSGASYEQYF. For the CDR3, the DNA is TGCGCCAGCAGCTTCCTTAGCGGGGCCTCCTACGAGCAGTACTTC.